Listed here are 27 T cell receptor beta chains from one sample, sequenced in a study of graft-versus-host responses after intestinal transplantation. No cognate antigen is known for these TCRs. Produced via immunoSEQ multiplex PCR; TCRdb's table is partial and in-frame only. Of around 87,000 clones listed, around 93% are singletons. The material sequenced was unstimulated CD8+ T cells sorted from spleen or lymph node cells, taken before transplant. The receptor source for this set is a human donor who was the organ donor for an intestinal transplant.

The chain combines TRBV19 with TRBJ2-7; no clear D gene. The CDR3 consists of 14 residues. V was pared by 4 bases and J by 4 bases, with 14 bases between. The germline V gene has CDR1 LNHDA and CDR2 SQIVND (reference sequence). CDR3 region: CASSTFLDGYEQYF. The CDR3 region has the DNA TGTGCCAGTAGTACCTTTCTAGATGGGTACGAGCAGTACTTC.

This sequence joins TRBV27 and TRBJ1-4; D may be TRBD1 (5 bases). The CDR3 has 14 residues. CDR1 is MNHEY and CDR2 is SMNVEV in the germline V gene (reference sequence). Trimming shortened V by 2 bases and J by 8 bases, and 12 bases separated the two germline ends. The CDR3 is CASSLARAGEKLFF. The CDR3 DNA is TGTGCCAGCAGTTTAGCCAGGGCGGGAGAAAAACTGTTTTTT.

This clone was detected once. The CDR3 region is CASSLGQGAHEQYF. The CDR3 nucleotides are TGTGCCAGCAGCTTAGGACAGGGGGCCCACGAGCAGTACTTC. V is TRBV11-2 and J is TRBJ2-5; 10 bases align to TRBD1. The J call may be faulty, since TRBJ2-7 better matches the DNA end. The CDR3 is 14 amino acids. Germline assignment: CDR1 SGHAT and CDR2 FQNNGV.

This clone was seen once. The V call is TRBV5-6, the J call TRBJ2-3; possibly TRBD2 for D (6 bases). V lost 6 bases to trimming and J lost 5 bases, with 19 bases between them. The CDR3 covers 15 residues. CDR1 and CDR2 (germline): SGHDT, YYEEEE. The CDR3 region has the DNA TGTGCCAGCACCCTACACACGACCGGGGGAGATACGCAGTATTTT. It yields the protein CASTLHTTGGDTQYF.

This clone was seen just once. The V gene is TRBV4-2, the J gene TRBJ2-3; 8 bases agree with TRBD2. Germline CDR1 reads LGHNA; CDR2 reads YNFKEQ. The CDR3 is 17 residues long. J was trimmed by 4 bases and V by 1 base; bases with no gene match: 10. In DNA, the CDR3 is TGTGCCAGCAGCCAAGTCGGGACTAGAGTTTTCCCAGATACGCAGTATTTT. Translation: CASSQVGTRVFPDTQYF.

The chain joins TRBV27 to TRBJ2-3, with D perhaps matching TRBD2 (5 bases). The CDR3 is 16 residues long. CDR1 is MNHEY and CDR2 is SMNVEV in the germline V gene (reference sequence). V gave up 4 bases and J gave up 2 bases, with 16 bases separating them. Here the CDR3 reads CASSSHVVEATDTQYF. The CDR3 DNA is TGTGCCAGCAGTTCCCACGTCGTGGAGGCCACAGATACGCAGTATTTT.

The rearrangement uses TRBV10-3 and TRBJ2-2; TRBD1 is a possible D gene (5 bases). Trimming took off 1 base at V and 1 base at J, with 7 bases between the two ends. The germline CDR1 and CDR2 sequences are ENHRY and SYGVKD. The CDR3 consists of 15 residues. CDR3 in amino acids: CAISELDRNTGELFF. CDR3 DNA sequence: TGTGCCATCAGTGAGTTAGACAGGAACACCGGGGAGCTGTTTTTT.

This clone was observed a single time. The rearrangement uses TRBV29-1 and TRBJ1-1, with D hard to call. The CDR3 sequence is 11 residues long. The V gene's germline CDR1 is SQVTM and CDR2 ANQGSEA. Trimming took 7 bases from V and 1 from J, leaving 7 bases between them. The CDR3 sequence: CSAPGNTEAFF. The CDR3 region has the DNA TGCAGCGCCCCAGGGAACACTGAAGCTTTCTTT.

The genes are TRBV27 and TRBJ2-7; no definite D call. The ends were cut back, 7 bases at V and 6 bases at J, with 19 bases in the middle. Germline V gene sequence: CDR1 MNHEY, CDR2 SMNVEV (reference sequence). CDR3 length equals 14 residues. The CDR3 DNA reads as TGTGCCAGCAAGGATTACGCGGCGTCTACCGAGCAGTACTTC. This gives the protein CASKDYAASTEQYF.

The chain recombines TRBV15 with TRBJ2-3; 11 bases align to TRBD2. The germline V gene encodes CDR1 LNHNV and CDR2 YYDKDF (reference sequence). V was pared by 2 bases and J by 2 bases, with 3 bases of the junction left unmatched. The CDR3 runs to 16 residues. CDR3 sequence: CATSRLAGGSTDTQYF. The CDR3 DNA follows: TGTGCCACCAGCAGACTAGCGGGGGGCTCCACAGATACGCAGTATTTT.

The V call is TRBV30, the J call TRBJ2-7; unclear D gene. In germline, CDR1 is GTSNPN, CDR2 SVGIG (reference sequence). The V end was cut by 3 bases, the J end by 5 bases, with 11 bases between. The CDR3 has 12 amino acids. CDR3 in amino acids: CAWRDLQDEQYF. The CDR3 DNA reads TGTGCCTGGAGAGACCTTCAGGACGAGCAGTACTTC. Full variable domain (outside the CDR3, taken from reference TRBV30 and TRBJ2-7): SQTIHQWPATLVQPVGSPLSLECTVEGTSNPNLYWYRQAAGRGLQLLFYSVGIGQISSEVPQNLSASRPQDRQFILSSKKLLLSDSGFYLCAWRDLQDEQYFGPGTRLTVT.

This rearrangement joins TRBV9 to TRBJ2-5; TRBD2 aligns across 8 bases. The CDR3 sequence is 16 residues long. Germline values: CDR1 SGDLS, CDR2 YYNGEE. The junction had 7 bases not matched to a gene; V was cut back by 3 bases and J by 0 bases. CDR3 loop: CASSGKAGANQETQYF. The CDR3 DNA reads as TGTGCCAGCAGCGGGAAAGCGGGGGCAAACCAAGAGACCCAGTACTTC.

The genes are TRBV4-1 and TRBJ2-3, with 8 nucleotides matching TRBD2. The germline V gene has CDR1 MGHRA and CDR2 YSYEKL. V lost 0 bases and J lost 4; bases outside the gene matches: 0. CDR3 length: 14 amino acids. CDR3 residues: CASSQEGLADTQYF. DNA of the CDR3: TGCGCCAGCAGCCAAGAGGGACTAGCAGATACGCAGTATTTT.

The rearrangement joins TRBV9 to TRBJ2-7, with TRBD2 identical over 7 bases. This CDR3 is built from 15 residues. V shed 4 bases, J shed 2 bases, and the junction held 9 bases outside the gene matches. Germline V lookup: CDR1 SGDLS, CDR2 YYNGEE. The CDR3 reads CASSPHGGGTYEQYF. The CDR3 nucleotides read TGTGCCAGCAGCCCTCATGGGGGGGGTACCTACGAGCAGTACTTC.

The chain recombines TRBV29-1 with TRBJ1-1, with 9 bases identical to TRBD1. The CDR3 extends over 14 amino acids. The ends lost 8 bases at V and 1 base at J; junction bases unmatched: 8. Looked up from germline, CDR1 is SQVTM and CDR2 is ANQGSEA. The CDR3 sequence: CSHGTGRGNTEAFF. The CDR3 nucleotides read TGCAGCCACGGGACAGGGAGGGGGAACACTGAAGCTTTCTTT.

The chain has TRBV19 and TRBJ2-1; TRBD2 matches at 7 bases. With V trimmed by 8 bases and J by 8 bases, 12 bases remained unmatched. The CDR3 extends over 14 amino acids. CDR1 LNHDA and CDR2 SQIVND come from the germline V gene (reference sequence). The DNA for the CDR3 is TGTGCCAGTCTCGATCCTGGGGGGAGGGATGAGCAGTTCTTC. It codes for CASLDPGGRDEQFF.

The chain is built from TRBV27 and TRBJ2-7; D perhaps matches TRBD1 (6 bases). CDR3 length equals 15 residues. Trimming stripped 3 bases from V and 3 bases from J, with 15 bases between. Per the germline V gene, CDR1 is MNHEY and CDR2 is SMNVEV (reference sequence). The CDR3 DNA sequence: TGTGCCAGCAGTTTTTCTTGGGGGCTCAGCTACGAGCAGTACTTC. Residues: CASSFSWGLSYEQYF.

This clone was recorded only once. V and J are TRBV5-1 and TRBJ1-5; D gene uncertain. V was clipped by 0 bases and J by 4 bases, with 17 bases between them. Germline assignment: CDR1 SGHRS and CDR2 YFSETQ. This CDR3 has 17 amino acids. The chain's CDR3 is CASSLGPEGGKNQPQHF. The CDR3 bases are TGCGCCAGCAGCTTGGGCCCCGAGGGAGGTAAAAATCAGCCCCAGCATTTT.

The chain carries TRBV5-6 and TRBJ2-2, with TRBD2 identical over 11 bases. V shed 1 base, J shed 4 bases, and the junction held 0 bases outside the gene matches. CDR3 length: 15 amino acids. Germline lookup yields CDR1 SGHDT and CDR2 YYEEEE. CDR3 protein: CASSLTSGGTGELFF. The CDR3, as DNA: TGTGCCAGCAGCTTGACTAGCGGGGGCACCGGGGAGCTGTTTTTT.

The chain joins TRBV30 to TRBJ2-7; TRBD1 is a possible D gene (7 bases). The V end lost 3 bases, the J end lost 0 bases, and 9 bases lay between the germline ends. Germline CDR1 and CDR2: GTSNPN and SVGIG (reference sequence). The CDR3 runs 13 residues. The CDR3 region has the DNA TGTGCCTGGAGGCGGGACAGCTCCTACGAGCAGTACTTC. This translates into CAWRRDSSYEQYF. Based on the CDR3 plus reference TRBV30 and TRBJ2-7, the full variable domain is SQTIHQWPATLVQPVGSPLSLECTVEGTSNPNLYWYRQAAGRGLQLLFYSVGIGQISSEVPQNLSASRPQDRQFILSSKKLLLSDSGFYLCAWRRDSSYEQYFGPGTRLTVT.

In this sample, this clone turned up once. The gene calls are TRBV6-4 and TRBJ1-1; D possibly corresponds to TRBD1 (5 bases). CDR1 is MRHNA, CDR2 SNTAGT, per germline. The CDR3 extends over 13 amino acids. The ends were cut back, 6 bases at V and 5 bases at J, with 13 bases in the middle. CDR3 nucleotide sequence: TGTGCCAGCAGGAAGGGGAAAGGTACTGAAGCTTTCTTT. Protein product: CASRKGKGTEAFF.

The rearrangement joins TRBV27 to TRBJ2-7, with D possibly matching TRBD1 (6 bases). This CDR3 has 11 amino acids. Germline V gives CDR1 MNHEY, CDR2 SMNVEV (reference sequence). V was cut by 5 bases and J by 6 bases, with 8 bases left in between. CDR3 residues: CASSPGVEQYF. The CDR3 coding sequence is TGTGCCAGCAGTCCAGGGGTCGAGCAGTACTTC.

The chain is built from TRBV4-1 and TRBJ2-1; 10 bases align to TRBD2. The V gene's germline CDR1 is MGHRA and CDR2 YSYEKL. The CDR3 has 14 residues. V was pared by 4 bases and J by 7 bases, with 4 bases of the junction left unmatched. In DNA form, the CDR3 reads TGCGCCAGCAGCCCACCGGGACTAGCGAATGAGCAGTTCTTC. This sequence encodes CASSPPGLANEQFF.

As DNA, the CDR3 is TGTGCCAGCAGTGCGAGGACAGCCTATGGCTACACCTTC. Translated, it gives CASSARTAYGYTF. The gene calls are TRBV6-5 and TRBJ1-2, with a possible D match to TRBD1 (6 bases). Germline values: CDR1 MNHEY, CDR2 SVGAGI. V was pared by 5 bases and J by 4 bases, with 11 bases between. The length of the CDR3 is 13 residues.

The chain recombines TRBV14 with TRBJ1-2, with D uncertain. This CDR3 is 14 amino acids long. With 1 base removed from V and 0 bases from J, the gap between germline ends came to 6 bases. The V gene's germline CDR1 is SGHDN and CDR2 FVKESK. The CDR3 DNA sequence: TGTGCCAGCAGCCAAGGCAGAACTAACTATGGCTACACCTTC. Its translation is CASSQGRTNYGYTF. Combining the CDR3 with reference TRBV14 and TRBJ1-2 gives the whole variable domain EAGVTQFPSHSVIEKGQTVTLRCDPISGHDNLYWYRRVMGKEIKFLLHFVKESKQDESGMPNNRFLAERTGGTYSTLKVQPAELEDSGVYFCASSQGRTNYGYTFGSGTRLTVV.

CDR3 protein: CASSVPSAGGPEEQFF. The CDR3 nucleotides read TGTGCCAGCAGCGTACCCTCAGCGGGGGGGCCAGAAGAGCAGTTCTTC. The chain recombines TRBV9 with TRBJ2-1; 10 positions agree with TRBD2. From germline, CDR1 is SGDLS and CDR2 YYNGEE. After removal of 1 base from V and 10 bases from J, the junction contained 11 bases not matched to a gene. The CDR3 contains 16 residues.

This clone was observed once. The rearrangement uses TRBV19 and TRBJ2-2; D may be TRBD2 (6 bases). The CDR3 is made up of 15 amino acids. Between the trimmed V and J ends, which lost 7 bases and 5 bases, there was a span of 17 bases. CDR1 LNHDA and CDR2 SQIVND come from the germline V gene (reference sequence). CDR3 region: CASIMTSEGTGELFF. The CDR3 nucleotides read TGTGCCAGTATCATGACTAGTGAGGGAACCGGGGAGCTGTTTTTT.